Each of the 9 T cell receptor beta chains below was sequenced from the same sample in a study of identical twins. TCRdb re-derived calls from the 5' RACE reads in MiXCR, one entry per CDR3 protein. The sample lists under 900,000 distinct CDR3 sequences, over 9% occurring once. This same sample was also part of a study on yellow fever vaccine responses in identical twins.

Sequences were obtained from PBMCs. The receptors originated from a young woman in good health.

This clonotype was seen many times. The chain carries TRBV29-1 and TRBJ1-2; TRBD1 matches 8 bases. There are 13 residues in the CDR3. Per germline, CDR1 SQVTM and CDR2 ANQGSEA. V trimming: 7 bases; J trimming: 8 bases; junction bases outside the gene matches: 12. In DNA form, the CDR3 reads TGCAGCGGAACAGACAGGGGCACAGAAGGCTACACCTTC. This sequence encodes CSGTDRGTEGYTF.

This clonotype was seen more than once but under ten times. The rearrangement links TRBV7-2 to TRBJ2-2; TRBD1 matches 9 bases. CDR1 SGHTA and CDR2 FQGNSA come from the germline V gene. The CDR3 contains 16 residues. Losses at the gene ends were 5 bases for V and 0 bases for J; bases not matched to a gene: 4. CDR3 amino acids: CASSLRTGANTGELFF. The CDR3 DNA follows: TGTGCCAGCAGCCTAAGGACAGGGGCGAACACCGGGGAGCTGTTTTTT.

This clonotype showed up just a few times. The chain recombines TRBV5-1 with TRBJ2-7, with a weak D call TRBD1 (7 bases). The CDR3 sequence is 16 residues long. Per germline, CDR1 SGHRS and CDR2 YFSETQ. V was cut by 2 bases and J by 3 bases, with 18 bases left in between. The CDR3 DNA is TGCGCCAGCAGCTTAAAGAAACAGGGGAGGAACTACGAGCAGTACGTC. Translating it yields CASSLKKQGRNYEQYV.

The V gene is TRBV28, the J gene TRBJ2-7, with a weak D call TRBD2 (6 bases). This CDR3 region has 13 residues. V was cut by 7 bases and J by 4 bases, with 14 bases left in between. Germline V gene data show CDR1 as MDHEN and CDR2 as SYDVKM. This chain's CDR3 is CASKTSLAYEQYF. The CDR3 nucleotides read TGTGCCAGCAAAACATCACTAGCTTACGAGCAGTACTTC.

The V gene is TRBV27, the J gene TRBJ2-7; 10 bases agree with TRBD2. Germline V gene lookup returns CDR1 MNHEY and CDR2 SMNVEV (reference sequence). V dropped 7 bases and J dropped 2; count of bases not matched to a gene: 8. This CDR3 spans 15 amino acids. CDR3 sequence reads: CASMATLAGTYEQYF. The CDR3 DNA follows: TGTGCCAGCATGGCAACACTAGCGGGGACCTACGAGCAGTACTTC.

J is TRBJ2-2 and V is TRBV10-1, with 9 bases fitting TRBD1. V gave up 6 bases and J gave up 2 bases; unmatched junction bases: 10. This CDR3 comprises 17 residues. Germline values: CDR1 WNHNN, CDR2 SYGVQD (reference sequence). CDR3 in DNA: TGCGCCAGCAGCGCCCTTCGGACAGGGGTTAACACCGGGGAGCTGTTTTTT. The encoded protein is CASSALRTGVNTGELFF.

This clonotype was observed a few times. The V gene is TRBV12-3 or TRBV12-4, the J gene TRBJ2-3, with D unresolved. The CDR3 contains 13 residues. V dropped 5 bases and J dropped 10 bases, with 16 bases sitting between them. CDR3 in amino acids: CASSRPIGSAQYF. Written as DNA, the CDR3 is TGTGCCAGCAGTCGCCCCATCGGTAGTGCGCAGTATTTT.

This clonotype was detected only a few times. In nucleotides, the CDR3 is TGTGCCACCAGCAGAGATACCTCGGCAAATGAGCAGTTCTTC. Protein sequence: CATSRDTSANEQFF. This chain connects TRBV15 to TRBJ2-1; D is undetermined. The CDR3 extends over 14 amino acids. CDR1 and CDR2 from the germline V gene are LNHNV and YYDKDF (reference sequence). Trimming took 0 bases from V and 7 from J, leaving 10 bases between them.

This clonotype came up a few times. The chain uses TRBV4-1 and TRBJ2-5; TRBD1 agrees at 9 bases. Trimming at V came to 3 bases and at J to 4 bases, leaving 6 bases not matched to a gene. This CDR3 is built from 15 residues. CDR1 is MGHRA and CDR2 is YSYEKL in the germline V gene. The CDR3 DNA follows: TGCGCCAGCAGCCAGAAGCGGGACAGGGCAGAGACCCAGTACTTC. Protein product: CASSQKRDRAETQYF.